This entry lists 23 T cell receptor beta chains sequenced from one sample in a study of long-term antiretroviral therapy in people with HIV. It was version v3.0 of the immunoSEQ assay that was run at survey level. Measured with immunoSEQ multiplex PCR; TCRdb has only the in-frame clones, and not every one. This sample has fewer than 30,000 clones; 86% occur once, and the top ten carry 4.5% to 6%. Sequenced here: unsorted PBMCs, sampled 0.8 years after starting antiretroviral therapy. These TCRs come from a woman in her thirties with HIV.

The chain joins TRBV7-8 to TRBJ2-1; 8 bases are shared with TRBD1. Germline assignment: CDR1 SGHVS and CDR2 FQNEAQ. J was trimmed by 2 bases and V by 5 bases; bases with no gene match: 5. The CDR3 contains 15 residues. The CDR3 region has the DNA TGTGCCAGCAGCCCTCAGGGACAGGCCTACAATGAGCAGTTCTTC. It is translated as CASSPQGQAYNEQFF.

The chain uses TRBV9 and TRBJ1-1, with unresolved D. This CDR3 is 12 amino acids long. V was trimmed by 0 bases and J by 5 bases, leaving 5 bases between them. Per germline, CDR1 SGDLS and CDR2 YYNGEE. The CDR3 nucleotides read TGTGCCAGCAGCGTAGAAGGGACTGAAGCTTTCTTT. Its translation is CASSVEGTEAFF.

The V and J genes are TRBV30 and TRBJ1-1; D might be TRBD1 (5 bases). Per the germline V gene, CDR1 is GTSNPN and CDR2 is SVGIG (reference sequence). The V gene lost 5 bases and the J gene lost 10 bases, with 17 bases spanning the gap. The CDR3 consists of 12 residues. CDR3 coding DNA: TGTGCCTGGCGCGGACAAACTGGGGCAGCTTTCTTT. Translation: CAWRGQTGAAFF.

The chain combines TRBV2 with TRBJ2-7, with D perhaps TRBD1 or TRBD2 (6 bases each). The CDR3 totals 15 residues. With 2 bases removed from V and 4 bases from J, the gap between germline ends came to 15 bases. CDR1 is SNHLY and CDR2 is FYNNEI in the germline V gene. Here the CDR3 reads CASSEIGGRGYEQYF. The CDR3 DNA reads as TGTGCCAGCAGTGAAATTGGGGGGCGAGGATACGAGCAGTACTTC.

The CDR3 sequence: CASLTGTGNTIYF. DNA for the CDR3: TGCGCCAGTCTGACAGGGACTGGAAACACCATATATTTT. J is TRBJ1-3 and V is TRBV10-2, with 7 nucleotides matching TRBD1. Germline V gene data show CDR1 as WSHSY and CDR2 as SAAADI. The length of the CDR3 is 13 residues. V lost 9 bases and J lost 2; bases outside the gene matches: 4.

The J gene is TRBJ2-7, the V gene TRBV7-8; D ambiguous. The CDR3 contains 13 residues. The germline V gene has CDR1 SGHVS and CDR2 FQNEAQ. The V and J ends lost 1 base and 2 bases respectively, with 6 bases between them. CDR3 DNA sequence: TGTGCCAGCAGCTTAGAAGGTACCTACGAGCAGTACGTC. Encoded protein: CASSLEGTYEQYV.

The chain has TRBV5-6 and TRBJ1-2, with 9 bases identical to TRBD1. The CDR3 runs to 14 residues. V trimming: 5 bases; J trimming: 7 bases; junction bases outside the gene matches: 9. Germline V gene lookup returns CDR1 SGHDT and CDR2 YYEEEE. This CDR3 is CASSSGTGWSGYTF. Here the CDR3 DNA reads TGTGCCAGCAGTTCCGGGACAGGGTGGTCTGGCTACACCTTC. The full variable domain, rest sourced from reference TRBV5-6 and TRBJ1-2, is DAGVTQSPTHLIKTRGQQVTLRCSPKSGHDTVSWYQQALGQGPQFIFQYYEEEERQRGNFPDRFSGHQFPNYSSELNVNALLLGDSALYLCASSSGTGWSGYTFGSGTRLTVV.

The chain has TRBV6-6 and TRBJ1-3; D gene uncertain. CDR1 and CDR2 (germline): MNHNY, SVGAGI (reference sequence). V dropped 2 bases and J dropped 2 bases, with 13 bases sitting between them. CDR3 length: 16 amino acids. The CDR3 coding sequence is TGTGCCAGCAGTTACGCCCCCTCACAAACTGGAAACACCATATATTTT. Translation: CASSYAPSQTGNTIYF.

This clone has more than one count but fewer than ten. This CDR3 is CATRDGGDYGYTF. The CDR3 nucleotides are TGTGCCACCAGAGATGGGGGCGACTATGGCTACACCTTC. The chain combines TRBV10-3 with TRBJ1-2; maybe TRBD1 (6 bases). Germline CDR1 reads ENHRY; CDR2 reads SYGVKD. The length of the CDR3 is 13 residues. Trimming stripped 10 bases from V and 3 bases from J, with 15 bases between.

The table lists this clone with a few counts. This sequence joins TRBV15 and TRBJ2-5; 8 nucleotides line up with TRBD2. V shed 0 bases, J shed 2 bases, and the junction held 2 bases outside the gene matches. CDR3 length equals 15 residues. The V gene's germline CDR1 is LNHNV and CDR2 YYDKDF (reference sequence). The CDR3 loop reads CATSRDPSGQETQYF. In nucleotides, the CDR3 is TGTGCCACCAGCAGAGATCCTAGCGGGCAAGAGACCCAGTACTTC.

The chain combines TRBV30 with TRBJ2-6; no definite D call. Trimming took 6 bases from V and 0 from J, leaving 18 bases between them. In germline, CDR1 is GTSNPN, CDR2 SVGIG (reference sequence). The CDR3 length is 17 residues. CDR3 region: CACLGPDGLSGANVLTF. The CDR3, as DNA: TGTGCCTGCCTTGGGCCCGATGGGCTCTCTGGGGCCAACGTCCTGACTTTC.

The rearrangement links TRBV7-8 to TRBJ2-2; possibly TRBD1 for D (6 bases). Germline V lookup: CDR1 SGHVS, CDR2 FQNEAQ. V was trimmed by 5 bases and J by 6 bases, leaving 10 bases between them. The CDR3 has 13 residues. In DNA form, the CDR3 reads TGTGCCAGCAGCGAAACAGGGCCCGGGGAGCTGTTTTTT. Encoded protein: CASSETGPGELFF.

In nucleotides, the CDR3 is TGTGCCAGCAGCGTAGCTATTACGGGACCCAGAAACACCATATATTTT. This sequence encodes CASSVAITGPRNTIYF. This chain uses TRBV9 with TRBJ1-3, with D tentatively TRBD1 (5 bases). Germline CDR1 and CDR2: SGDLS and YYNGEE. Trimming left V 0 bases short and J 5 bases short, with 15 bases between. The CDR3 is 16 residues long.

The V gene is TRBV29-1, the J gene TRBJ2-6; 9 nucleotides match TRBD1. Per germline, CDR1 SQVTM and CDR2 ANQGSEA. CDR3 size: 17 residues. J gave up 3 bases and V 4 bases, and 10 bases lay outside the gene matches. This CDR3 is CSVGDYRGQVGANVLTF. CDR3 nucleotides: TGCAGCGTTGGGGACTACAGGGGGCAGGTTGGGGCCAACGTCCTGACTTTC.

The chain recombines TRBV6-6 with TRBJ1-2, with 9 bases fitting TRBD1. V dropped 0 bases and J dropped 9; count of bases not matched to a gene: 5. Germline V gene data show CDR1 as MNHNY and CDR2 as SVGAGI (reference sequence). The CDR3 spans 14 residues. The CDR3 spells CASSYSGDRASYTF. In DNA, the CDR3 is TGTGCCAGCAGTTACTCGGGGGACAGGGCTAGCTACACCTTC.

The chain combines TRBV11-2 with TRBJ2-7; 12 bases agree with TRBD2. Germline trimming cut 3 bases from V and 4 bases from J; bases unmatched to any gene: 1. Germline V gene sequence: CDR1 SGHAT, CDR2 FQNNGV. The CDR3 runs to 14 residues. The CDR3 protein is CASSFGLAGYEQYV. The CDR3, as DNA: TGTGCCAGCAGCTTCGGACTAGCGGGGTACGAGCAGTACGTC.

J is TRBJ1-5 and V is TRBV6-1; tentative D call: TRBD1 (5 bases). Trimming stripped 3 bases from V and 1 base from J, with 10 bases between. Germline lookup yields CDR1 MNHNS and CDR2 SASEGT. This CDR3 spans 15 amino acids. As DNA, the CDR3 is TGTGCCAGCAGTGATGACAGAGGAAGCAATCAGCCCCAGCATTTT. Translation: CASSDDRGSNQPQHF.

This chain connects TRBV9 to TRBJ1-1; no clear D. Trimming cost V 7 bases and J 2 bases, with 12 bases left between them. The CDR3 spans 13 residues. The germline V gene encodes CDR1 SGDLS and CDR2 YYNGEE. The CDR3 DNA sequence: TGTGCCAGCGGCAGGAACCCTAACACTGAAGCTTTCTTT. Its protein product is CASGRNPNTEAFF. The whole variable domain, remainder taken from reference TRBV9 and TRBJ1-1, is DSGVTQTPKHLITATGQRVTLRCSPRSGDLSVYWYQQSLDQGLQFLIQYYNGEERAKGNILERFSAQQFPDLHSELNLSSLELGDSALYFCASGRNPNTEAFFGQGTRLTVV.

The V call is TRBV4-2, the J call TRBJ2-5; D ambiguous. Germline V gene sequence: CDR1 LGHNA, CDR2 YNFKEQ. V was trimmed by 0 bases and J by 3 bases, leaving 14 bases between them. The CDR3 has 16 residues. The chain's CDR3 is CASSQEGSLGKETQYF. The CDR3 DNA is TGTGCCAGCAGCCAAGAAGGCAGTTTGGGTAAAGAGACCCAGTACTTC.

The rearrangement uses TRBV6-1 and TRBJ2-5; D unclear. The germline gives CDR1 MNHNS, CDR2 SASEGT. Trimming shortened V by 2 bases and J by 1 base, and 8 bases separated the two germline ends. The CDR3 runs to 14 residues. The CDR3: CASSELGPQETQYF. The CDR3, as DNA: TGTGCCAGCAGTGAATTAGGACCCCAAGAGACCCAGTACTTC.

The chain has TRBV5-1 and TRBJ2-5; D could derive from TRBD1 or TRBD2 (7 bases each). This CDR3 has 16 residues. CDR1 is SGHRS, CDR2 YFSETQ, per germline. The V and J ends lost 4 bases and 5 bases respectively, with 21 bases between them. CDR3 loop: CASSRGDSNLGETQYF. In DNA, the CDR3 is TGCGCCAGCAGCCGGGGGGACAGCAACCTAGGGGAGACCCAGTACTTC.

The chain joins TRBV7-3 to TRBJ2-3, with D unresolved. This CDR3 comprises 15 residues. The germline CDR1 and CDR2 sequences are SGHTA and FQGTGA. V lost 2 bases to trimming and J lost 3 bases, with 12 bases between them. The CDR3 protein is CASSLQGIQTDTQYF. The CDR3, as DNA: TGTGCCAGCAGCTTACAAGGGATTCAAACAGATACGCAGTATTTT.

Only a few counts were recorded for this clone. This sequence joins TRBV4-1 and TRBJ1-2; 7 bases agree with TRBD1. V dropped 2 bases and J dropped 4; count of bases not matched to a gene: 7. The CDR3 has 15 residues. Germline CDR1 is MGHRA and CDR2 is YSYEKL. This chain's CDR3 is CASSQTGTAPYGYTF. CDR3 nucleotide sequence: TGCGCCAGCAGCCAAACCGGGACAGCCCCCTATGGCTACACCTTC.